This T cell receptor beta chain was sequenced for a study of shared clonotypes between healthy human individuals (dated by TCRdb to about 2020). Turning to the overall study: The cohort included a few men and a couple of women between 18 and 49 years of age. To estimate repertoire size and how much clonotypes are shared between individuals, the study performed deep sequencing of blood TCR repertoires from roughly five healthy adults. Per donor, three plates each were used for CD4 naive and CD4 memory, two for CD8 naive, and one for CD8 memory. Different laboratories and diverse techniques were used to prepare libraries and sequence TCR repertoires, to increase sequencing depth and limit assay-specific biases. Per donor, leukapheresis produced somewhere between about 0.9 and 9.5 billion PBMCs. Summary of the overall study and its limitations: Naive subsets generally had larger estimated clonotype richness than memory subsets. The genetic and exposure-history diversity represented was limited by the small number of donors. Sampling was restricted to blood, and TCR repertoires in tissue are likely to differ from TCR repertoires in blood. Pairwise subsampling led to the expectation that sequencing depth would affect the degree of clonotype sharing among donors. Sharing across a few donors was observed for around 5% of naive CD4, over 3% of naive CD8, 2% to 2.5% of memory CD4, and around 0.4% of memory CD8 clonotypes. Compared with non-shared clonotypes, clonotypes shared by all four sorted-subset donors had higher generation probabilities. Incomplete sequencing was indicated by rarefaction of sorted-subset datasets, despite the large sequencing depth.

The donors were healthy, HIV-negative adults who had no recently reported acute infections or vaccinations. Every donor was a Caucasian adult residing in Nashville, Tennessee, USA. CD4+ T cells were enriched through magnetic negative selection, after which naive cells were positively selected on CD45RA and the remaining negative fraction served as the memory subset. Blood was obtained by leukapheresis, after which PBMCs were separated by Ficoll-Histopaque density gradient centrifugation and cryopreserved in liquid nitrogen vapor phase. Analytical flow cytometry was used to check the purity and quantity of every magnetically sorted T cell population. Genomic DNA was isolated from each sorted fraction and quantified by UV absorbance on a Nanodrop 2000c. The CDR3 runs 12 residues from the cysteine to the phenylalanine. Just CDR3 DNA is preserved here, 36 bases in frame from base 1. From a lookup of the germline V gene (reference sequence), CDR1 and CDR2 are MNHEY and SMNVEV. A distance of 5 bases separates the germline ends of V and J, which lose 2 bases and 3 bases respectively.

Using the deep immunoSEQ assay, TCR CDR3 regions were amplified from genomic DNA by multiplex PCR. Genomic DNA extracted from each cell subset was distributed evenly over all wells of several immunoSEQ 96-well plates, and each plate served as one replicate. For sorted subsets, roughly 200 ng of genomic DNA, equivalent to some 33,000 T cell genomes, went into each replicate PCR. The purified libraries were quantified using a Qubit 3.0 fluorometer, sized with a Bioanalyzer 2100, and then quantified again using the KAPA Library Quantification kit. Every immunoSEQ 96-well plate was sequenced on a dedicated single-read 150-cycle Illumina NextSeq 550 flow cell. In the paper's pipeline: Because only junctional sequences without quality scores were contained in the immunoSEQ output, filtering matching that applied to full-length reads could not be performed. Sequences were annotated with PyIR, a Python wrapper for IgBLAST v1.9, and V/J genes and CDR3 were assigned using IMGT germline references. Any read was removed if the V/J assignment was weak (E-value above 1e-6), the CDR3 was missing, or the read contained stop codons, out-of-frame junctions, or ambiguous translated residues. V3J clonotypes were defined by identical inferred V gene, J gene, and CDR3 amino acid sequence. Percentage overlap between repertoires was calculated by dividing the number of shared unique clonotypes by the size of the smaller repertoire. RTK rarefaction, the Chao1 estimator, and Recon v2.1 estimates of unobserved clonotypes were used to assess repertoire richness. Generation probabilities were computed with OLGA for all TCRbeta clonotypes obtained by the gDNA method from several donors. In TCRdb, the immuneACCESS table is reduced to in-frame sequences with V and J assigned. These tables do not hold every clone; where another copy was compared, an unresolved V gene accounts for under half, and the others remain unexplained. The V and J calls and clone size were taken over from that table, and D and trimming were inferred from the DNA. In this sample the table shows over a million clones, roughly 96% of which occur a single time. The ten largest make up 1% to 1.5% of the sample.

This clone was counted once. Its antigen is still unknown. No much larger clone exists at a distance of one base, and base qualities are not known. This chain joins TRBV27 to TRBJ2-7; no confident D gene assignment can be made. The sample comprised naive CD4+ T cells sorted from blood. The cell subset or site label of this sample denotes: CD45RA+ positively selected. The sequence came from a man aged 25 to 40 in good health. The DNA is as follows: TGTGCCAGCAGTTTAAAAGGCTACGAGCAGTACTTC. Translated, it reads CASSLKGYEQYF.